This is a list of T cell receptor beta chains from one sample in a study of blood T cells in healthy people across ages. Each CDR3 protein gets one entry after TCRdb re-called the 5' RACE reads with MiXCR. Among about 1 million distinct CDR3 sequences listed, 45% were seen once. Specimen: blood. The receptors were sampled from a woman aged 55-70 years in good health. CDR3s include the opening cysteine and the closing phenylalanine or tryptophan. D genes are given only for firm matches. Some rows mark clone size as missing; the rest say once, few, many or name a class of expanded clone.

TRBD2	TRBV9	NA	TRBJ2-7	CASSGGSGPTYEQYF	TGTGCCAGCAGCGGCGGTAGCGGGCCTACCTACGAGCAGTACTTC
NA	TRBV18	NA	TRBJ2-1	CASSDSLMQFF	TGTGCCAGCTCAGACAGCTTAATGCAGTTCTTC
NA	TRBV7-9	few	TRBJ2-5	CASSLYVQETQYF	TGTGCCAGCAGCCTATACGTTCAGGAGACCCAGTACTTC
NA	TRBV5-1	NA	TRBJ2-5	CAGSLALALQETQYF	TGCGCCGGCAGCCTGGCTCTAGCGTTGCAAGAGACCCAGTACTTC
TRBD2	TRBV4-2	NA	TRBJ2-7	CASSQDDGRATYEQYF	TGTGCCAGCAGCCAAGATGACGGGAGGGCCACCTACGAGCAGTACTTC
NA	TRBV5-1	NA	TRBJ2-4	CASSFPSPAKNIQYF	TGCGCCAGCAGCTTCCCTAGTCCAGCCAAAAACATTCAGTACTTC
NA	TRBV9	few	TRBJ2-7	CASSEATGLGEQYF	TGTGCCAGCAGTGAAGCTACAGGGTTGGGCGAGCAGTACTTC
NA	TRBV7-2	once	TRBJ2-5	CASSPEGEQETQYF	TGTGCCAGCAGCCCCGAGGGAGAACAAGAGACCCAGTACTTC
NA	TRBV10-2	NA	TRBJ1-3	CASSETGNTIYF	TGCGCCAGCTCTGAAACCGGAAACACCATATATTTT
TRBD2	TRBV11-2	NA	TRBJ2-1	CASTLSGSVSNEQFF	TGTGCCAGCACGCTTAGCGGGAGTGTCTCCAATGAGCAGTTCTTC
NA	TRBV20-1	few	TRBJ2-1	CSASSAGYEQFF	TGCAGTGCTAGTTCAGCGGGTTATGAGCAGTTCTTC
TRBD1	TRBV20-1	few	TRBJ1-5	CSAGQGVNQPQHF	TGCAGTGCTGGACAGGGGGTCAATCAGCCCCAGCATTTT
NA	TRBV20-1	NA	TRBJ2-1	CSARIRGSSYNEQFF	TGCAGTGCTAGGATTCGGGGGAGCTCCTACAATGAGCAGTTCTTC
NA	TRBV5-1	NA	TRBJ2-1	CASSLSGTVENEQFF	TGCGCCAGCAGCTTATCCGGGACCGTAGAGAATGAGCAGTTCTTC
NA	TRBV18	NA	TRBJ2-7	CASSPRGDSSEQYF	TGTGCCAGCTCACCAAGGGGGGACTCCTCCGAGCAGTACTTC
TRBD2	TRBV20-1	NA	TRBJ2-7	CSAAGTSVEQYF	TGCAGTGCTGCCGGGACTAGCGTGGAGCAGTACTTC
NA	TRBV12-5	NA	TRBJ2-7	CASGDEPATEQYF	TGTGCTAGTGGTGATGAGCCGGCGACCGAGCAGTACTTC
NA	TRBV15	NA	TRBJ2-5	CATSRDPAETQYF	TGTGCCACCAGCAGAGATCCCGCGGAGACCCAGTACTTC
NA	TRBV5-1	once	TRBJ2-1	CASSLDGQNPYEQFF	TGCGCCAGCAGCTTGGATGGGCAGAACCCCTACGAGCAGTTCTTC
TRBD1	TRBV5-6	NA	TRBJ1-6	CASSLQGPSPLHF	TGTGCCAGCAGCCTACAGGGGCCCTCACCCCTCCACTTT
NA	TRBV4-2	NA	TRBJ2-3	CASRKGTSGSTDTQYF	TGTGCCAGCAGGAAAGGAACGAGCGGTTCCACAGATACGCAGTATTTT
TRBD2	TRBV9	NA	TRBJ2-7	CASRALAGAYEQYF	TGTGCCAGCAGAGCCCTAGCGGGAGCCTACGAGCAGTACTTC
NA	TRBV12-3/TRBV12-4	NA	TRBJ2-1	CASSLGPPGYNEQFF	TGTGCCAGCAGTTTAGGACCCCCTGGGTACAATGAGCAGTTCTTC
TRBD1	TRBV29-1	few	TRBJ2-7	CSVEGQGRKQYF	TGCAGCGTTGAGGGACAGGGAAGGAAGCAGTACTTC
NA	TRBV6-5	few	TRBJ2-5	CASSYGRPSQETQYF	TGTGCCAGCAGTTACGGGCGACCGAGTCAAGAGACCCAGTACTTC
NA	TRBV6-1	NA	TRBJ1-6	CASTGRGAPDNSPLHF	TGTGCCAGCACGGGGCGGGGCGCGCCGGATAATTCACCCCTCCACTTT
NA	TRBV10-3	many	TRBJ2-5	CAISESRGLETQYF	TGTGCCATCAGTGAGTCACGAGGGCTGGAGACCCAGTACTTC
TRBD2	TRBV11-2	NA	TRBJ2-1	CASSPSGLAGGYNEQFF	TGTGCCAGCAGCCCCTCGGGACTAGCGGGAGGCTACAATGAGCAGTTCTTC
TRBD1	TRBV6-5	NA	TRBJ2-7	CASSYSGAVRTGAYEQYF	TGTGCCAGCAGTTACTCGGGAGCAGTGAGGACAGGAGCCTACGAGCAGTACTTC
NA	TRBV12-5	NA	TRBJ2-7	CARGSQGVGEQYF	TGTGCTAGGGGTTCACAAGGAGTAGGCGAGCAGTACTTC
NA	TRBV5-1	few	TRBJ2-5	CASSRGVGTQETQYF	TGCGCCAGCAGCCGTGGAGTGGGTACCCAAGAGACCCAGTACTTC
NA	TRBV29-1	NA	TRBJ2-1	CSSGREQFF	TGCAGCAGCGGCCGTGAGCAGTTCTTC
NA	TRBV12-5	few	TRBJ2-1	CASGLVPCLAGPQSSYNEQFF	TGTGCTAGTGGTTTGGTACCCTGTCTGGCGGGTCCCCAGAGCTCCTACAATGAGCAGTTCTTC
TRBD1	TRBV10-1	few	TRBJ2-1	CASSPPSQGARNEQFF	TGCGCCAGCAGCCCACCCTCGCAGGGGGCGCGGAATGAGCAGTTCTTC
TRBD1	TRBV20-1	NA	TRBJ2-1	CSARDPNRGQFF	TGCAGTGCTAGAGATCCTAACAGGGGCCAGTTCTTC
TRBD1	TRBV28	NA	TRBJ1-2	CASSGTGYYGYTF	TGTGCCAGCAGTGGGACAGGGTACTATGGCTACACCTTC
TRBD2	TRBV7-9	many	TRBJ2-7	CASSLLAGASYEQYF	TGTGCCAGCAGCTTACTAGCGGGAGCCTCTTACGAGCAGTACTTC
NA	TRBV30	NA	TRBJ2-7	CASQSGSAKGYEQYF	TGTGCCTCCCAATCCGGTTCCGCAAAGGGCTACGAGCAGTACTTC
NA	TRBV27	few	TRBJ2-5	CASRPKLEQGQETQYF	TGTGCCAGCAGGCCAAAGCTCGAACAGGGCCAAGAGACCCAGTACTTC
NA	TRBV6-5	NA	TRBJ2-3	CASSYTGALYQDTQYF	TGTGCCAGCAGTTACACGGGGGCGCTTTATCAAGATACGCAGTATTTT
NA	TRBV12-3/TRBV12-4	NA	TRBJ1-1	CASSSPGRLNTEAFF	TGTGCCAGCAGTTCACCGGGACGGCTGAACACTGAAGCTTTCTTT
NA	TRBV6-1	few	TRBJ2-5	CASTIGGGFQETQYF	TGTGCCAGCACGATCGGTGGGGGTTTCCAAGAGACCCAGTACTTC
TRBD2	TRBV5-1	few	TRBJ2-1	CASSLGAVTSGLDEQFF	TGCGCCAGCAGCTTGGGCGCGGTTACTAGCGGGTTGGATGAGCAGTTCTTC
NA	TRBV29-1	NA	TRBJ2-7	CSVAIAGNPYEQYF	TGCAGCGTTGCGATAGCCGGGAATCCGTACGAGCAGTACTTC
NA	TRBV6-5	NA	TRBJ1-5	CASQFTSNQPQHF	TGTGCCAGCCAATTTACAAGCAATCAGCCCCAGCATTTT
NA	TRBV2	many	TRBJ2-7	CASSERTLFYEQYF	TGTGCCAGCAGTGAACGGACTCTTTTTTACGAGCAGTACTTC
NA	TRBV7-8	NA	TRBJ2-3	CASSARVGGTDTQYF	TGTGCCAGCAGCGCCAGGGTTGGGGGCACAGATACGCAGTATTTT